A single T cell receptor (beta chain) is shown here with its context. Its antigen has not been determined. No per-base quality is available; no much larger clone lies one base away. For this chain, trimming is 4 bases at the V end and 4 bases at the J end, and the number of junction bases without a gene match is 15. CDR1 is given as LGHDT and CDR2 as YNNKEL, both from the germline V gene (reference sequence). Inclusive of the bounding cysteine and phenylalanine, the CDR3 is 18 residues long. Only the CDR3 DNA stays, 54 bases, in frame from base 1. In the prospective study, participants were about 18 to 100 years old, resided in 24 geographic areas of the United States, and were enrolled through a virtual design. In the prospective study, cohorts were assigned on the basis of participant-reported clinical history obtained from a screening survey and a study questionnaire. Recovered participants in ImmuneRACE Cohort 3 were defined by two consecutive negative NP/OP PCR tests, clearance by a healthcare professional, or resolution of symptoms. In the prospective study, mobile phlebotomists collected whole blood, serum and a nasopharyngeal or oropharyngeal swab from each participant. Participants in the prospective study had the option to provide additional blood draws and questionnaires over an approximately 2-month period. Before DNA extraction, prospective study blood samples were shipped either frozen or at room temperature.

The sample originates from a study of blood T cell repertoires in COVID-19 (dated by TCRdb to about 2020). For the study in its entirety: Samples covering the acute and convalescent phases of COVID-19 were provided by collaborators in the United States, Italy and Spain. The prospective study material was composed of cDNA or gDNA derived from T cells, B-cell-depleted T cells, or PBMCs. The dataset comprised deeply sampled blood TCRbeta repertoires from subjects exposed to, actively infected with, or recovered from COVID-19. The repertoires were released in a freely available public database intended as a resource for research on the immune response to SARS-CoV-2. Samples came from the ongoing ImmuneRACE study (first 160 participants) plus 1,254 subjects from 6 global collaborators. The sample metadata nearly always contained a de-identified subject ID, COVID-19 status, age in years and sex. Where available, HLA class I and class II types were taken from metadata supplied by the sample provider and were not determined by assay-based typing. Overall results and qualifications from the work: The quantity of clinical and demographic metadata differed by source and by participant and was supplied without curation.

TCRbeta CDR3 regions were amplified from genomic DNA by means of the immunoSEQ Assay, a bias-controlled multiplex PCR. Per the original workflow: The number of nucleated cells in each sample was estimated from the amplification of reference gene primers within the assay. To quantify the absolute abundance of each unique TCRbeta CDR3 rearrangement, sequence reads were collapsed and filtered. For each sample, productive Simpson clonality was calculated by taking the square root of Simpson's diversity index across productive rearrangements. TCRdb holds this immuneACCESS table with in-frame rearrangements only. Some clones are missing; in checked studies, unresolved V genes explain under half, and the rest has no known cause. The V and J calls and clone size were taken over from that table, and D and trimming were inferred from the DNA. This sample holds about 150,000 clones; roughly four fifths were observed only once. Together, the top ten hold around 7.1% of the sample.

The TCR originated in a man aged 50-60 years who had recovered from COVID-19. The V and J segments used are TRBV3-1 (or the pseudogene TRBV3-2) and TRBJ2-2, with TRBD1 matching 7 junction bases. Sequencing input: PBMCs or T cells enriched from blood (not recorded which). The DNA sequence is TGTGCCAGCAGCCGGAATGGGGTCCACAGGGGCCGCACCGGGGAGCTGTTTTTT. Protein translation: CASSRNGVHRGRTGELFF.